Shown below are 26 T cell receptor beta chains from a single sample sequenced in a study of T cells in women clearing cervical HPV infection (dated by TCRdb to the late 2010s). To prepare the library, the immunoSEQ multiplex PCR assay was applied. As stored in TCRdb, this immuneACCESS dataset retains in-frame rearrangements with V and J assigned. A fraction of the clones does not appear; measured against another copy, unresolved V genes explain less than half of the discrepancy, and the remainder lacks a known reason. The table of this sample itemizes about 20,000 clones. The biggest ten clones account for more than 4.5% of the sample. The sequencing input was blood buffy coat. These receptors all stem from a woman between 18 and 75 years old with a cervical HPV16 infection that either progressed to CIN3+ or cleared (not recorded which).

A note on this clone: The CDR3 goes on 3 residues after the read ends, and that part is filled in from the germline J gene. The gene calls are TRBV7-2 and TRBJ1-4; D gene ambiguous. V dropped 5 bases and J dropped 7 bases, with 14 bases sitting between them. This CDR3 is built from 14 residues. Germline V gene data show CDR1 as SGHTA and CDR2 as FQGNSA. Partial CDR3 DNA: TGTGCCAGCAGCCCTCATGCCCGGGGTGAAAAA. It codes for CASSPHARGEK. The full CDR3 protein is CASSPHARGEKLFF.

Turning to this clone: The CDR3 end falls 3 residues outside the read, so it is completed with the germline J gene. V and J are TRBV7-9 and TRBJ1-1; D is possibly TRBD1 (5 bases). This CDR3 has 15 amino acids. The germline V gene encodes CDR1 SEHNR and CDR2 FQNEAQ (reference sequence). The sequenced part of the CDR3 DNA is TGTGCCAGCAGCTTATTAGAAGGACAATACAATGAG. Amino acid sequence: CASSLLEGQYNE. The CDR3 in full is CASSLLEGQYNEAFF.

Regarding this clone: The DNA ends 3 residues before the CDR3 does, and the rest of the CDR3 is filled in from the germline J gene. V is TRBV19 and J is TRBJ2-2; maybe TRBD1 (6 bases). This CDR3 comprises 18 residues. Per the germline V gene, CDR1 is LNHDA and CDR2 is SQIVND (reference sequence). Between the trimmed V and J ends, which lost 5 bases and 4 bases, there was a span of 23 bases. The CDR3 region is CASSPRPARQVRTGELFF. CDR3 DNA (partial): TGTGCCAGTAGTCCCCGTCCGGCCCGACAGGTGCGCACCGGGGAG.

For this clone: The read ends 3 residues shy of where the CDR3 ends; the end is completed using the germline J gene. The V call is TRBV19, the J call TRBJ1-2; D might be TRBD1 (5 bases). Germline V gene sequence: CDR1 LNHDA, CDR2 SQIVND (reference sequence). This CDR3 contains 17 residues. CDR3 residues: CASSPGTLFSGTYDYTF. The sequenced CDR3 bases are TGTGCCAGTAGTCCCGGGACGCTTTTTAGCGGAACCTACGAC.

On this clone itself: The sequenced fragment ends 3 residues before the CDR3 boundary, so the rest is inferred from the germline J gene. The gene calls are TRBV12-5 and TRBJ2-3, with D perhaps matching TRBD1 (5 bases). This CDR3 has 14 amino acids. Germline loops: CDR1 LGHNT, CDR2 FRNRAP. Partial CDR3 DNA: TGTGCTAGTGGTTTGATAACAGGCCCCTGGGCG. The encoded protein is CASGLITGPWA. The full CDR3 sequence reads CASGLITGPWAQYF.

As for this clone: The read halts 3 residues ahead of the CDR3 end, with the missing end drawn from the germline J gene. The V gene is TRBV18, the J gene TRBJ2-2; D perhaps matches TRBD1 (5 bases). The CDR3 runs 13 residues. Germline V gene sequence: CDR1 KGHSH, CDR2 LQKENI. The DNA read from the CDR3 is TGTGCCAGCTCACCAGCCAGGGATAAAAAG. Translated, it gives CASSPARDKK. The CDR3 in full is CASSPARDKKLFF.

Comments on this clone: The read ends 3 residues shy of where the CDR3 ends; the end is completed using the germline J gene. J is TRBJ2-2 and V is TRBV2, with 7 bases that match TRBD1. This CDR3 is 17 amino acids long. Germline CDR1 and CDR2: SNHLY and FYNNEI. Incomplete CDR3 DNA: TGTGCCAGCAGTGAAATAGGGGGCGGAACTGGGGCCAACGTG. It specifies CASSEIGGGTGANV. The entire CDR3 protein is CASSEIGGGTGANVLFF.

Notes on this clone: The sequenced fragment ends 3 residues before the CDR3 boundary, so the rest is inferred from the germline J gene. The genes are TRBV30 and TRBJ2-5; perhaps TRBD1 as D (6 bases). In germline, CDR1 is GTSNPN, CDR2 SVGIG (reference sequence). Trimming removed 1 base from V and 0 bases from J, with 12 bases in between. CDR3 length: 15 residues. The sequenced part of the CDR3 DNA is TGTGCCTGGAGTGAGGGGGTGTCCCACCAAGAGACC. Translation gives CAWSEGVSHQET. In full, the CDR3 is CAWSEGVSHQETQYF.

In regard to this clone: The sequence runs out 3 residues before the end of the CDR3; the remainder is reconstructed from the germline J gene. J is TRBJ2-5 and V is TRBV7-2, with D possibly called TRBD1 or TRBD2 (5 bases each). Germline V lookup: CDR1 SGHTA, CDR2 FQGNSA. CDR3 length: 14 amino acids. The CDR3 here is CASSLARGADTQYF. CDR3 bases read: TGTGCCAGCAGCTTAGCGCGAGGGGCAGATACC.

Regarding this clone: Read sequence stops 3 residues before the CDR3 end, and the germline J gene provides the missing end. The chain carries TRBV2 and TRBJ1-1, with TRBD1 matching over 7 bases. Germline lookup yields CDR1 SNHLY and CDR2 FYNNEI. The CDR3 extends over 13 amino acids. Unmatched junction bases numbered 7, after V lost 7 bases and J lost 5 bases. The CDR3 protein is CASKLRGLTEAFF. The DNA read from the CDR3 is TGTGCCAGCAAGTTGAGGGGGCTAACTGAA.

A remark on this clone: The read terminates 3 residues ahead of where the CDR3 ends, so the germline J gene completes it. The rearrangement uses TRBV5-1 and TRBJ2-7; 7 nucleotides agree with TRBD1. Germline CDR1 SGHRS, CDR2 YFSETQ. The CDR3 loop spans 16 amino acids. After removal of 4 bases from V and 0 bases from J, the junction contained 10 bases not matched to a gene. CDR3 loop: CASSRTGQESSYEQYF. The sequenced part of the CDR3 DNA is TGCGCCAGCAGCCGGACTGGACAGGAAAGCTCCTACGAG.

Comments on this clone: The read is 3 residues too short to cover the CDR3 end, so that end is filled in from the germline J gene. V gene TRBV7-2 combines with J gene TRBJ1-4; D call uncertain. Germline CDR1 and CDR2: SGHTA and FQGNSA. V was cut by 5 bases and J by 8 bases, with 18 bases left in between. There are 15 residues in the CDR3. CDR3 region: CASSKGGRAGEKLFF. The CDR3 DNA, read in part, is TGTGCCAGCAGCAAGGGCGGACGGGCGGGGGAAAAA.

About this clone itself: The read finishes 3 residues shy of the CDR3 end, and the germline J gene is used to complete it. V usage is TRBV11-2 and J usage is TRBJ2-3; 9 bases are a match to TRBD1. Germline V CDR1 and CDR2: SGHAT, FQNNGV. This CDR3 comprises 14 residues. CDR3 sequence reads: CASSEGTGSQPQYF. The DNA read from the CDR3 is TGTGCCAGCAGCGAAGGGACAGGGAGTCAGCCG.

A note on this clone: The missing CDR3 end, 3 residues past where the read stops, is filled in from the germline J gene. The chain uses TRBV20-1 and TRBJ2-5; weak D call: TRBD1 (5 bases). V was shortened by 0 bases and J by 3 bases, with 11 bases between the two germline ends. The CDR3 is made up of 14 amino acids. Germline-derived CDR1 and CDR2 are DFQATT and SNEGSKA (reference sequence). The CDR3 DNA, read in part, is TGCAGTGCTAGAGATTTCGGCAGGGAAGAGACC. It specifies CSARDFGREET. The entire CDR3 protein is CSARDFGREETQYF.

Judged by frequency, this clone is medium-sized (0.01 to 0.1%). Coverage ceases 3 residues before the CDR3 finishes, and the germline J gene fills in the end. The chain links TRBV18 to TRBJ2-3, with 9 bases aligning to TRBD2. The CDR3 spans 17 residues. Trimming cost V 2 bases and J 2 bases; bases outside gene matches: 8. In germline, CDR1 is KGHSH, CDR2 LQKENI. Partial CDR3 DNA: TGTGCCAGCTCACCAGTCACACTAGCGGGTACCACAGATACG. Protein: CASSPVTLAGTTDT. The full CDR3 sequence reads CASSPVTLAGTTDTQYF.

Its frequency marks this clone as medium-sized (0.01 to 0.1%). The read ends 3 residues before the CDR3 terminus; that terminus is restored from the germline J gene. This chain uses TRBV7-2 with TRBJ2-3; 8 nucleotides match TRBD2. This CDR3 has 13 residues. V lost 7 bases and J lost 7; bases outside the gene matches: 7. In germline, CDR1 is SGHTA, CDR2 FQGNSA. The CDR3 sequence: CASTLPGGYTQYF. The DNA read from the CDR3 is TGTGCCAGCACACTACCGGGGGGGTATACG.

CDR3 DNA (partial): TGTGCCAGTAGTCCCGTTACGGGGTTAGCTAACTATGGC. Translation gives CASSPVTGLANYG. The entire CDR3 protein is CASSPVTGLANYGYTF. The chain combines TRBV19 with TRBJ1-2; D is ambiguous. Read data end 3 residues before the CDR3 end; the end is taken from the germline J gene. The CDR3 has 16 residues. Germline V lookup: CDR1 LNHDA, CDR2 SQIVND (reference sequence). Deletions cut 5 bases from V and 0 bases from J, with 16 bases between.

Concerning this clone itself: The CDR3 end lies 3 residues beyond the end of the read and is filled in from the germline J gene. This chain uses TRBV18 with TRBJ2-3; TRBD2 aligns across 12 bases. CDR1 is KGHSH, CDR2 LQKENI, per germline. The V gene end was trimmed by 2 bases and the J gene end by 2 bases; junction bases not matched to a gene: 2. The CDR3 runs to 16 residues. Incomplete CDR3 DNA: TGTGCCAGCTCACCAGGACTAGCGGGGACCACAGATACG. This translates into CASSPGLAGTTDT. The entire CDR3 protein reads CASSPGLAGTTDTQYF.

With regard to this clone: Read sequence stops 3 residues before the CDR3 end, and the germline J gene provides the missing end. The chain recombines TRBV2 with TRBJ2-2; TRBD2 agrees at 11 bases. This CDR3 region has 16 residues. The V gene's germline CDR1 is SNHLY and CDR2 FYNNEI. With 6 bases clipped from V and 6 bases from J, the junction kept 9 bases outside the gene matches. CDR3 DNA, as far as it was read: TGTGCCAGCAGGCGTTCGCTTAGCGGGGGGGCCGGGGAG. This codes for CASRRSLSGGAGE. The CDR3 reads in full as CASRRSLSGGAGELFF.

Points on this clone: The read comes to an end 3 residues before the CDR3 does, leaving the germline J gene to fill in the end. J is TRBJ2-2 and V is TRBV20-1; tentatively, D is TRBD1 (8 bases). Germline loops: CDR1 DFQATT, CDR2 SNEGSKA (reference sequence). This CDR3 is 13 amino acids long. Here the CDR3 reads CSAPGQGGSPLFF. The CDR3 bases that were read are TGCAGTGCGCCCGGACAGGGAGGGTCACCG.

In the case of this clone: The read ends 3 residues shy of where the CDR3 ends; the end is completed using the germline J gene. The chain links TRBV2 to TRBJ2-2; a weak D match, TRBD2 (6 bases). The CDR3 is 17 residues long. V was shortened by 2 bases and J by 4 bases, with 17 bases between the two germline ends. Germline-derived CDR1 and CDR2 are SNHLY and FYNNEI. Partial CDR3 DNA: TGTGCCAGCAGTGAATTAGGGCAGGTGGAGGGCACCGGGGAG. Protein: CASSELGQVEGTGE. The entire CDR3 reads CASSELGQVEGTGELFF. The entire variable domain, with the rest obtained from reference TRBV2 and TRBJ2-2, is as follows: EPEVTQTPSHQVTQMGQEVILRCVPISNHLYFYWYRQILGQKVEFLVSFYNNEISEKSEIFDDQFSVERPDGSNFTLKIRSTKLEDSAMYFCASSELGQVEGTGELFFGEGSRLTVL.

As regards this clone: Germline and junction disagree at one end, which may indicate a read error. The CDR3 goes on 3 residues after the read ends, and that part is filled in from the germline J gene. The chain has TRBV7-7 and TRBJ2-3, with D unresolved. This CDR3 is 13 amino acids long. CDR1 SSHAT and CDR2 FNYEAQ come from the germline V gene (reference sequence). The CDR3 reads CASSFRIQETQYF. The CDR3 bases that were read are TGTGCTAGCAGCTTCAGGATACAAGAGACG.

Details on this clone: The read stops 3 residues short of the end of the CDR3; the missing end is completed from the germline J gene. The rearrangement uses TRBV5-1 and TRBJ1-1, with 8 bases that match TRBD1. Germline assignment: CDR1 SGHRS and CDR2 YFSETQ. J was trimmed by 1 base and V by 0 bases; bases with no gene match: 2. CDR3 length equals 15 residues. CDR3 loop: CASSLGTGSNTEAFF. CDR3 DNA, as far as it was read: TGCGCCAGCAGCTTGGGGACAGGGTCGAACACTGAA. The full variable domain, completed using reference TRBV5-1 and TRBJ1-1, is KAGVTQTPRYLIKTRGQQVTLSCSPISGHRSVSWYQQTPGQGLQFLFEYFSETQRNKGNFPGRFSGRQFSNSRSEMNVSTLELGDSALYLCASSLGTGSNTEAFFGQGTRLTVV.

For this clone: The read stops 3 residues short of the end of the CDR3; the missing end is completed from the germline J gene. The chain links TRBV9 to TRBJ1-4; D might be TRBD1 (5 bases). V was cut by 4 bases and J by 5 bases, with 18 bases left in between. This CDR3 has 16 amino acids. CDR1 and CDR2 from the germline V gene are SGDLS and YYNGEE. CDR3: CASSPTPGRGNEKLFF. The CDR3 DNA, read in part, is TGTGCCAGCAGCCCTACCCCGGGCCGGGGGAATGAAAAA.

Notes on this clone: The CDR3 end is not reached by the read, which stops 3 residues before it; the germline J gene fills it in. The chain uses TRBV5-1 and TRBJ2-5, with a possible D match to TRBD1 (6 bases). Per the germline V gene, CDR1 is SGHRS and CDR2 is YFSETQ. Trimming pared 0 bases from V and 5 bases from J, leaving 14 bases between. This CDR3 is 15 amino acids long. CDR3 DNA (partial): TGCGCCAGCAGCTTGGCCCCACAGGGTCGCGAGACC. It encodes CASSLAPQGRET. The complete CDR3 reads CASSLAPQGRETQYF.

Notes on this clone: The read ends 3 residues before the CDR3 terminus; that terminus is restored from the germline J gene. This sequence joins TRBV7-9 and TRBJ2-2, with D possibly being TRBD1 (6 bases). The CDR3 covers 14 residues. Germline V CDR1 and CDR2: SEHNR, FQNEAQ (reference sequence). The covered CDR3 bases are TGTGCCAGCAGCCTAGGGGCAGGGGAAGAAAAG. It specifies CASSLGAGEEK. The complete CDR3 reads CASSLGAGEEKLFF.